Listed here are 22 T cell receptor beta chains from one sample, sequenced in a study of control samples from healthy donors and cancer patients. The table came from immunoSEQ multiplex PCR; TCRdb's copy has only in-frame clones and leaves some out. The profile shows 95,000 to 130,000 clones, over 85% of them singletons. The source material was blood. These receptors all come from a man aged 25 to 45 in good health.

The chain has TRBV14 and TRBJ2-7; no clear D gene. The CDR3 runs to 15 residues. CDR1 is SGHDN, CDR2 FVKESK, per germline. V was shortened by 4 bases and J by 4 bases, with 17 bases between the two germline ends. The CDR3 is CASSPLGSFTYEQYF. CDR3 DNA sequence: TGTGCCAGCAGCCCCCTAGGCAGCTTTACTTACGAGCAGTACTTC.

This clone was observed a single time. The J gene is TRBJ1-3, the V gene TRBV6-1, with D perhaps TRBD1 (5 bases). Germline V gene lookup returns CDR1 MNHNS and CDR2 SASEGT. V gave up 3 bases and J gave up 2 bases, with 17 bases separating them. The CDR3 loop spans 17 amino acids. CDR3 coding DNA: TGTGCCAGCAGTGACCGCCTTAGTGCAGGGACTGGAAACACCATATATTTT. Translating it yields CASSDRLSAGTGNTIYF.

The chain carries TRBV21-1 and TRBJ2-1; the table's D call of TRBD1 was not tested on the DNA. TRBV21-1 is flagged as a pseudogene. The CDR3 is made up of 15 amino acids. The CDR3 nucleotides read TGTGCCAGCAGGTATGACAGGGTGATCGACAATGAGCAGTTCTTC. Encoded protein: CASRYDRVIDNEQFF.

The chain carries TRBV6-5 and TRBJ1-6; D call uncertain. This CDR3 is built from 14 residues. Germline values: CDR1 MNHEY, CDR2 SVGAGI. The V gene lost 6 bases and the J gene lost 3 bases, with 9 bases spanning the gap. CDR3 sequence: CASSLQSYNSPLHF. The CDR3 DNA reads TGTGCCAGCAGCCTACAGAGCTATAATTCACCCCTCCACTTT.

The chain employs TRBV5-1 and TRBJ1-6; D uncertain. The CDR3 is made up of 16 amino acids. Germline assignment: CDR1 SGHRS and CDR2 YFSETQ. V was clipped by 5 bases and J by 7 bases, with 19 bases between them. The CDR3 here is CASSKGLTGMNSPLHF. The CDR3 nucleotides read TGCGCCAGCAGTAAAGGACTAACTGGGATGAATTCACCCCTCCACTTT. Full variable domain (remainder filled in from reference TRBV5-1 and TRBJ1-6): KAGVTQTPRYLIKTRGQQVTLSCSPISGHRSVSWYQQTPGQGLQFLFEYFSETQRNKGNFPGRFSGRQFSNSRSEMNVSTLELGDSALYLCASSKGLTGMNSPLHFGNGTRLTVT.

The CDR3 loop reads CASSPRIGEGNQPQHF. DNA for the CDR3: TGTGCCAGCAGCCCCCGCATAGGAGAGGGCAATCAGCCCCAGCATTTT. V is TRBV7-8 and J is TRBJ1-5; D is unclear. Between the trimmed V and J ends, which lost 5 bases and 2 bases, there was a span of 16 bases. Germline assignment: CDR1 SGHVS and CDR2 FQNEAQ. The CDR3 extends over 16 amino acids.

V and J are TRBV7-6 and TRBJ2-5; no definite D call. The V and J ends lost 8 bases and 1 base respectively, with 23 bases between them. The CDR3 totals 17 residues. From germline, CDR1 is SGHVS and CDR2 FNYEAQ. CDR3 loop: CASEPYTNSQLQETQYF. CDR3 bases: TGTGCCAGCGAGCCCTATACCAACAGTCAACTCCAAGAGACCCAGTACTTC.

The chain carries TRBV19 and TRBJ2-5; D gene ambiguous. This CDR3 region has 14 residues. The V gene lost 1 base and the J gene lost 5 bases, with 11 bases spanning the gap. The germline CDR1 and CDR2 sequences are LNHDA and SQIVND (reference sequence). As DNA, the CDR3 is TGTGCCAGTAGTATAGTGCTGGGCTCGGAGACCCAGTACTTC. Translating it yields CASSIVLGSETQYF.

This rearrangement joins TRBV10-3 to TRBJ2-6, with D unclear. CDR3 length equals 17 residues. Trimming cost V 4 bases and J 0 bases, with 13 bases left between them. The V gene's germline CDR1 is ENHRY and CDR2 SYGVKD. The CDR3 loop reads CAISVVRPTSGANVLTF. The CDR3 DNA sequence: TGTGCCATCAGTGTGGTACGCCCCACCTCTGGGGCCAACGTCCTGACTTTC.

J is TRBJ2-7 and V is TRBV27, with D perhaps being TRBD1 or TRBD2 (6 bases each). Trimming took 4 bases from V and 4 from J, leaving 17 bases between them. CDR1 MNHEY and CDR2 SMNVEV come from the germline V gene (reference sequence). The CDR3 totals 15 residues. CDR3 protein: CASSSPGAGRYEQYF. In DNA, the CDR3 is TGTGCCAGCAGTTCTCCGGGGGCGGGGAGGTACGAGCAGTACTTC.

The chain carries TRBV7-8 and TRBJ1-2, with TRBD1 as a possible D gene (6 bases). The germline V gene encodes CDR1 SGHVS and CDR2 FQNEAQ. The CDR3 sequence is 15 residues long. Trimming removed 2 bases at V and 6 bases at J, with 16 bases between. The CDR3 loop reads CASSLSDRLAHGYTF. The CDR3 DNA reads TGTGCCAGCAGCTTATCTGACAGGCTAGCACATGGCTACACCTTC.

The chain carries TRBV9 and TRBJ2-1; TRBD2 matches at 9 bases. This CDR3 comprises 16 residues. Germline V gives CDR1 SGDLS, CDR2 YYNGEE. J lost 5 bases, V lost 4 bases, and 10 bases had no gene match. The DNA for the CDR3 is TGTGCCAGCAGCCGATTCCCTAGCGGGGCGAACAATGAGCAGTTCTTC. As protein: CASSRFPSGANNEQFF. The full variable domain, with the rest looked up from reference TRBV9 and TRBJ2-1, is DSGVTQTPKHLITATGQRVTLRCSPRSGDLSVYWYQQSLDQGLQFLIQYYNGEERAKGNILERFSAQQFPDLHSELNLSSLELGDSALYFCASSRFPSGANNEQFFGPGTRLTVL.

The V call is TRBV27, the J call TRBJ2-5; D is undetermined. V lost 5 bases and J 7 bases, leaving 14 bases between the germline ends. Germline assignment: CDR1 MNHEY and CDR2 SMNVEV (reference sequence). The CDR3 is made up of 13 amino acids. CDR3 sequence: CASSPFLEGTQYF. As DNA, the CDR3 is TGTGCCAGCAGTCCTTTTTTGGAAGGGACCCAGTACTTC.

This chain links TRBV4-2 with TRBJ2-3, with D possibly matching TRBD2 (5 bases). CDR1 LGHNA and CDR2 YNFKEQ come from the germline V gene. The CDR3 covers 19 residues. V lost 3 bases, J lost 6 bases, and 28 bases lay in between. This chain's CDR3 is CASSHNRLDGLLTGDTQYF. In nucleotides, the CDR3 is TGTGCCAGCAGCCACAATCGACTTGATGGACTCCTCACGGGTGATACGCAGTATTTT.

V is TRBV7-9 and J is TRBJ1-6; tentative D call: TRBD1 (5 bases). CDR1 is SEHNR and CDR2 is FQNEAQ in the germline V gene (reference sequence). The CDR3 has 14 residues. The V end lost 1 base, the J end lost 13 bases, and 14 bases lay between the germline ends. This chain's CDR3 is CASSLEGTQIPLHF. The CDR3 DNA sequence: TGTGCCAGCAGCTTAGAGGGGACGCAAATCCCCCTCCACTTT. The entire variable domain, with the rest obtained from reference TRBV7-9 and TRBJ1-6, is as follows: DTGVSQNPRHKITKRGQNVTFRCDPISEHNRLYWYRQTLGQGPEFLTYFQNEAQLEKSRLLSDRFSAERPKGSFSTLEIQRTEQGDSAMYLCASSLEGTQIPLHFGNGTRLTVT.

The rearrangement joins TRBV7-9 to TRBJ1-2; D may be TRBD1 (5 bases). This CDR3 region has 14 residues. CDR1 is SEHNR and CDR2 is FQNEAQ in the germline V gene (reference sequence). V gave up 5 bases and J gave up 8 bases, with 18 bases separating them. The CDR3 protein is CASSPLYGGQGYTF. As DNA, the CDR3 is TGTGCCAGCAGCCCACTCTATGGGGGTCAGGGCTACACCTTC.

The chain couples TRBV10-1 to TRBJ1-4, with TRBD1 matching over 12 bases. The trim removed 4 bases at V and 11 bases at J, leaving 5 bases unmatched. This CDR3 spans 14 amino acids. The germline V gene has CDR1 WNHNN and CDR2 SYGVQD (reference sequence). The CDR3 nucleotides are TGCGCCAGCAGTGCCCTGGGACAGGGGGCCAAACTGTTTTTT. Protein product: CASSALGQGAKLFF.

The genes are TRBV6-6 and TRBJ2-3; 12 positions match TRBD2. V lost 6 bases, J lost 13 bases, and 8 bases stayed unmatched. CDR3 length: 13 residues. The germline CDR1 and CDR2 sequences are MNHNY and SVGAGI (reference sequence). CDR3 loop: CASRRLAGGPKYF. CDR3 DNA: TGTGCCAGCAGAAGGCTAGCGGGGGGGCCAAAGTATTTT.

The chain links TRBV5-1 to TRBJ1-6; D remains ambiguous. CDR1 is SGHRS and CDR2 is YFSETQ in the germline V gene. The CDR3 consists of 15 residues. V lost 4 bases, J lost 7 bases, and 15 bases lay in between. CDR3: CASSPVSPLNSPLHF. In DNA form, the CDR3 reads TGCGCCAGCAGCCCCGTCTCTCCGCTGAATTCACCCCTCCACTTT. Variable domain in full (rest from reference TRBV5-1 and TRBJ1-6): KAGVTQTPRYLIKTRGQQVTLSCSPISGHRSVSWYQQTPGQGLQFLFEYFSETQRNKGNFPGRFSGRQFSNSRSEMNVSTLELGDSALYLCASSPVSPLNSPLHFGNGTRLTVT.

The chain employs TRBV27 and TRBJ1-2, with a possible D match to TRBD1 (5 bases). Germline V CDR1 and CDR2: MNHEY, SMNVEV (reference sequence). Trimming cost V 2 bases and J 6 bases, with 13 bases left between them. The CDR3 is made up of 14 amino acids. The CDR3 protein is CASSLEPLGDGYTF. The CDR3, as DNA: TGTGCCAGCAGTTTAGAGCCGCTAGGGGATGGCTACACCTTC.

The chain links TRBV6-5 to TRBJ2-5; 7 nucleotides agree with TRBD1. The CDR3 is 15 residues long. CDR1 is MNHEY and CDR2 is SVGAGI in the germline V gene. After removal of 2 bases from V and 4 bases from J, the junction contained 7 bases not matched to a gene. The CDR3 bases are TGTGCCAGCAGTTACACGCAGGGGGAGAGAGAGACCCAGTACTTC. This translates into CASSYTQGERETQYF.

This chain connects TRBV25-1 to TRBJ1-6; D possibly corresponds to TRBD1 (5 bases). The CDR3 is 13 amino acids. Germline V gene data show CDR1 as MGHDK and CDR2 as SYGVNS. V gave up 3 bases and J gave up 7 bases, with 7 bases separating them. The CDR3 DNA reads TGTGCCAGCAGTGACGACAGAAATTCACCCCTCCACTTT. This codes for CASSDDRNSPLHF. Full variable domain (outside the CDR3, taken from reference TRBV25-1 and TRBJ1-6): EADIYQTPRYLVIGTGKKITLECSQTMGHDKMYWYQQDPGMELHLIHYSYGVNSTEKGDLSSESTVSRIRTEHFPLTLESARPSHTSQYLCASSDDRNSPLHFGNGTRLTVT.